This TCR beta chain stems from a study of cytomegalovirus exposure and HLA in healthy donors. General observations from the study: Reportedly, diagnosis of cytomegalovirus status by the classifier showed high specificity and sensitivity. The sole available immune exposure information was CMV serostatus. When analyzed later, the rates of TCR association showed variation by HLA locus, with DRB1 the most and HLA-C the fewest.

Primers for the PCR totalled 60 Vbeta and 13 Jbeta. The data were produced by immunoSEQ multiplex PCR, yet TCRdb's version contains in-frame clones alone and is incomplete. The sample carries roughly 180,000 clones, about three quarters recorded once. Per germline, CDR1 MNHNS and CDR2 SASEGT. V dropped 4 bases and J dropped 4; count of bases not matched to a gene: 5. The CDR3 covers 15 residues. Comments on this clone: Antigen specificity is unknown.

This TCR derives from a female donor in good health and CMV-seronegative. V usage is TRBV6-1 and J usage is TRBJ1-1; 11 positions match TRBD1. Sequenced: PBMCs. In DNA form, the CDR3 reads TGTGCCAGCAGTGCCCCCGGGACAGGGGGCACTGAAGCTTTCTTT. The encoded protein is CASSAPGTGGTEAFF.